Sequencing of this T cell receptor beta chain was carried out in a study of response to subunit inactivated influenza vaccine. Trimming removed 0 bases from V and 3 bases from J; junction bases left unmatched: 8. The CDR3 runs 15 residues. Germline V CDR1 and CDR2: DFQATT, SNEGSKA (reference sequence). This clonotype came up a few times. Antigen: not known. General study points: Authors suggested few new T cells are recruited by each seasonal influenza vaccination.

One entry per CDR3 protein results from TCRdb running MiXCR on the RT-PCR reads. Of 650,000 to 800,000 distinct CDR3 sequences listed, about 15% are singletons. Sample: PBMCs from blood, taken about 14 days before vaccination. The clonotype comes from a man between 45 and 60 years old who received an inactivated influenza vaccine. This chain joins TRBV20-1 and TRBJ2-7, with 7 bases fitting TRBD1. This CDR3 reads CSARDVRTGHYEQYF. CDR3 coding DNA: TGCAGTGCTAGAGATGTAAGGACAGGCCACTACGAGCAGTACTTC.